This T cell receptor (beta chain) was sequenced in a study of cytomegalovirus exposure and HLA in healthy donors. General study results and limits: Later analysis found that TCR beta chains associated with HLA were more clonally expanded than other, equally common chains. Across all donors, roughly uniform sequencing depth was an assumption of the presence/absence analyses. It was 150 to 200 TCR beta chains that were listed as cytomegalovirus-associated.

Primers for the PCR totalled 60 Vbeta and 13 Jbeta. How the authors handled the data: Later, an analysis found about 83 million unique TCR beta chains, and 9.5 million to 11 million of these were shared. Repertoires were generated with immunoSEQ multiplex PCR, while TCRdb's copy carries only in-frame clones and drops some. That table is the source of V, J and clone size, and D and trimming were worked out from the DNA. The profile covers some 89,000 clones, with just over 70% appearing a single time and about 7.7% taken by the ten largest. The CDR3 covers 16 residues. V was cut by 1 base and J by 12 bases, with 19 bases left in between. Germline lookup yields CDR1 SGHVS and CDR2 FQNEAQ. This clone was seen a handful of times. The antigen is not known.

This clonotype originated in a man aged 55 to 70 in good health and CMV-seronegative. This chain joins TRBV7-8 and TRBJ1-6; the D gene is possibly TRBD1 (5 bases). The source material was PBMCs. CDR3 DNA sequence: TGTGCCAGCAGCTTAGTGCTTGGGGGGGGAGAAGTACCCCTCCACTTT. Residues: CASSLVLGGGEVPLHF.